These 12 T cell receptor beta chains share one sample of origin, sequenced in a study of cytomegalovirus exposure and HLA in healthy donors. The PCR employed 60 Vbeta primers together with 13 Jbeta primers. Here immunoSEQ multiplex PCR was the method, and the copy in TCRdb shows in-frame clones only, minus some. Altogether about 170,000 clones are present, 78% being singletons, with the ten largest covering around 14%. Source material: PBMCs. These receptors were taken from a woman in her 50s in good health and CMV-seropositive.

The V call is TRBV7-9, the J call TRBJ2-5; 8 bases are a match to TRBD2. Germline loops: CDR1 SEHNR, CDR2 FQNEAQ (reference sequence). This CDR3 is 17 amino acids long. J lost 3 bases, V lost 1 base, and 10 bases had no gene match. The CDR3, as DNA: TGTGCCAGCAGCTTAGTGGCAGCGGGGGTCGGAGAAGAGACCCAGTACTTC. This translates into CASSLVAAGVGEETQYF.

This sequence joins TRBV7-3 and TRBJ1-2, with D perhaps TRBD1 (6 bases). The CDR3 is 13 amino acids. Germline V gene data show CDR1 as SGHTA and CDR2 as FQGTGA. V lost 2 bases and J lost 6, with 10 bases in between. The CDR3 coding sequence is TGTGCCAGCAGCTTATTGGGGGGGCATGGCTACACCTTC. The encoded protein is CASSLLGGHGYTF. The full variable domain, with the rest looked up from reference TRBV7-3 and TRBJ1-2, is GAGVSQTPSNKVTEKGKYVELRCDPISGHTALYWYRQSLGQGPEFLIYFQGTGAADDSGLPNDRFFAVRPEGSVSTLKIQRTERGDSAVYLCASSLLGGHGYTFGSGTRLTVV.

The chain joins TRBV7-8 to TRBJ2-5, with 9 nucleotides matching TRBD2. Unmatched junction bases numbered 7, after V lost 1 base and J lost 1 base. CDR1 and CDR2 from the germline V gene are SGHVS and FQNEAQ. This CDR3 has 17 residues. CDR3 protein: CASSLGVLAGVQETQYF. The CDR3 region has the DNA TGTGCCAGCAGCTTAGGTGTATTAGCGGGGGTCCAAGAGACCCAGTACTTC.

This sequence joins TRBV7-3 and TRBJ2-7; 7 nucleotides line up with TRBD1. The V gene's germline CDR1 is SGHTA and CDR2 FQGTGA. V dropped 3 bases and J dropped 2; count of bases not matched to a gene: 4. This CDR3 comprises 14 residues. CDR3 coding DNA: TGTGCCAGCAGCTTCGACAGGGACCCCTACGAGCAGTACTTC. Protein sequence: CASSFDRDPYEQYF.

This chain uses TRBV27 with TRBJ2-7; D not certain. Between the trimmed V and J ends, which lost 5 bases and 0 bases, there was a span of 5 bases. The CDR3 loop spans 12 amino acids. Germline V gene lookup returns CDR1 MNHEY and CDR2 SMNVEV (reference sequence). CDR3 region: CASSLSSYEQYF. CDR3 DNA: TGTGCCAGCAGTCTTAGCTCCTACGAGCAGTACTTC.

The V and J genes are TRBV9 and TRBJ2-5; D gene unclear. The CDR3 is 13 amino acids. Germline loops: CDR1 SGDLS, CDR2 YYNGEE. Trimming stripped 0 bases from V and 7 bases from J, with 10 bases between. The CDR3 DNA reads TGTGCCAGCAGCGTAGAACTATCCGGGACCCAGTACTTC. It encodes CASSVELSGTQYF.

This clone was seen a single time. The V call is TRBV7-8, the J call TRBJ2-2; 11 bases fit TRBD2. The CDR3 is 18 residues long. The junction had 8 bases not matched to a gene; V was cut back by 0 bases and J by 5 bases. Germline CDR1 reads SGHVS; CDR2 reads FQNEAQ. The CDR3 bases are TGTGCCAGCAGCTTAGCATATAGCGGGGGGGCCCGAACCGGGGAGCTGTTTTTT. This codes for CASSLAYSGGARTGELFF.

This chain joins TRBV6-1 and TRBJ1-6; 10 positions match TRBD1. The CDR3 totals 13 residues. J gave up 10 bases and V 6 bases, and 3 bases lay outside the gene matches. Per germline, CDR1 MNHNS and CDR2 SASEGT. CDR3 sequence reads: CASSRDRGSPLHF. Written as DNA, the CDR3 is TGTGCCAGCAGCCGGGACAGGGGATCACCCCTCCACTTT.

This chain connects TRBV19 to TRBJ2-7; 7 bases agree with TRBD2. The CDR3 has 15 amino acids. With V trimmed by 0 bases and J by 0 bases, 2 bases remained unmatched. In germline, CDR1 is LNHDA, CDR2 SQIVND (reference sequence). CDR3 protein: CASSIEAGHSYEQYF. The CDR3 nucleotides read TGTGCCAGTAGTATAGAAGCGGGGCACTCCTACGAGCAGTACTTC.

The gene calls are TRBV27 and TRBJ1-5; D is undetermined. V lost 2 bases and J 0 bases, leaving 5 bases between the germline ends. Per the germline V gene, CDR1 is MNHEY and CDR2 is SMNVEV (reference sequence). The CDR3 covers 14 residues. The CDR3 region is CASSLVSSNQPQHF. Here the CDR3 DNA reads TGTGCCAGCAGTTTAGTCTCTAGCAATCAGCCCCAGCATTTT.

This chain uses TRBV4-1 with TRBJ1-2; D is ambiguous. V was shortened by 3 bases and J by 6 bases, with 20 bases between the two germline ends. Germline assignment: CDR1 MGHRA and CDR2 YSYEKL. This CDR3 is built from 16 residues. In DNA, the CDR3 is TGCGCCAGCAGCCATCTCTCGAGAAGCATGGGCGATGGCTACACCTTC. It specifies CASSHLSRSMGDGYTF.

The V call is TRBV5-1, the J call TRBJ2-1, with 12 nucleotides matching TRBD2. V lost 5 bases and J lost 8; bases outside the gene matches: 11. Germline V gene data show CDR1 as SGHRS and CDR2 as YFSETQ. This CDR3 has 16 amino acids. The CDR3 here is CASSFLTSGGIDEQFF. The CDR3 DNA reads as TGCGCCAGCAGTTTTCTTACTAGCGGGGGGATCGATGAGCAGTTCTTC.